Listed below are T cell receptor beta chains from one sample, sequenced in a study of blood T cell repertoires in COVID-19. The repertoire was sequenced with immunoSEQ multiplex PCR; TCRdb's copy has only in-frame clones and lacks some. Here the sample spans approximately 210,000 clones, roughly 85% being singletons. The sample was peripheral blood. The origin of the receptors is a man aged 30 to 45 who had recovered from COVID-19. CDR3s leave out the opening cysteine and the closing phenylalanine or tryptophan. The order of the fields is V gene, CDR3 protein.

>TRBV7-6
ASSFGQGASYEQY
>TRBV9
ASSEGPTGELF
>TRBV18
ASSPSGITEAF
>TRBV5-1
ASSLSGTTKINEQF
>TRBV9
ASSVEGEQETQY
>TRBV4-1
ASSLSGVSYTEAF
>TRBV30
AWSWTSSNTEAF
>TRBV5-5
ASSPADSYRELF
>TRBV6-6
ASSYGTGSGNTIY
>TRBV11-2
ASSLTGLVETQY
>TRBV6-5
ASSRPSPGANVLT
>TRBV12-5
ASGLVQGLDIQY
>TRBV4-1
ASSQGGGGGAF
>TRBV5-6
ASNPTGPRADTQY
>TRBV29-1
SVEDRGASTDTQY
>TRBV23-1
AIGQPDYGYT
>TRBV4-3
ASSQGVDRGIEKLF
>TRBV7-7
ASSPGLAGALDTQY